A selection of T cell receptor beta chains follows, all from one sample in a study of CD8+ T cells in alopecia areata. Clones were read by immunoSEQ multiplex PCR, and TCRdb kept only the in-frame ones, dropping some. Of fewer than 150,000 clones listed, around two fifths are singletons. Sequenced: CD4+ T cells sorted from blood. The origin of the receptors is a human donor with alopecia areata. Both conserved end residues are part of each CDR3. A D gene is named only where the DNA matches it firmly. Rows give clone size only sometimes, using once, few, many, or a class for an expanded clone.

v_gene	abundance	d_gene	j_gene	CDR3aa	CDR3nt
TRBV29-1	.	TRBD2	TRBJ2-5	CSGAIAGGQETQYF	TGCAGCGGTGCAATAGCGGGAGGGCAAGAGACCCAGTACTTC
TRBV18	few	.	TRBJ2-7	CASSPPITSSYYEQYF	TGTGCCAGCTCACCACCTATTACTAGCAGTTACTACGAGCAGTACTTC
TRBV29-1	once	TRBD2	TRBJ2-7	CSVEELRAGGEQYF	TGCAGCGTTGAAGAACTGAGGGCGGGGGGGGAGCAGTACTTC
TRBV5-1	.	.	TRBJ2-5	CASSSPRQGGMTETQYF	TGCGCCAGCAGCTCCCCTAGACAGGGAGGTATGACGGAGACCCAGTACTTC
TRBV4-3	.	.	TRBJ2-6	CASSQDSVPGANVLTF	TGCGCCAGCAGCCAAGACTCCGTACCTGGGGCCAACGTCCTGACTTTC
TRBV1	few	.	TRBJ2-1	CTSSQGSAGKTCYNEQFF	TGCACCAGCAGCCAAGGGTCCGCGGGGAAGACGTGCTACAATGAGCAGTTCTTC
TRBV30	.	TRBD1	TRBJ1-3	CARGQGASGNTIYF	TGTGCCCGGGGACAGGGGGCCTCTGGAAACACCATATATTTT
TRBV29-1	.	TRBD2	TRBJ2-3	CSPWAGDTDTQYF	TGCAGCCCTTGGGCGGGGGACACAGATACGCAGTATTTT
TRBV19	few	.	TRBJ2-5	CASSMRLAIMSQETQYF	TGTGCCAGTAGTATGCGGCTAGCGATCATGTCCCAAGAGACCCAGTACTTC
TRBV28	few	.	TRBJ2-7	CASSHRPFGSGYEQYF	TGTGCCAGCAGTCACCGTCCTTTCGGGAGCGGCTACGAGCAGTACTTC
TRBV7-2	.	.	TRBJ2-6	CASDPTGANVLTF	TGTGCCAGCGACCCGACTGGGGCCAACGTCCTGACTTTC
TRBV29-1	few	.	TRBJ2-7	CSVFRQYEQYF	TGCAGCGTTTTCCGACAGTACGAGCAGTACTTC
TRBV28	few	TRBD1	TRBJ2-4	CASSRTGVVGIQYF	TGTGCCAGCAGTCGGACAGGGGTAGTGGGCATTCAGTACTTC
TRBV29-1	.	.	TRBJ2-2	CSVGRGTSTGELFF	TGCAGCGTTGGTCGGGGAACTTCGACCGGGGAGCTGTTTTTT
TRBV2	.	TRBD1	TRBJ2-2	CASSGMARGLGGELFF	TGTGCCAGCAGTGGGATGGCCAGGGGGCTTGGCGGGGAGCTGTTTTTT
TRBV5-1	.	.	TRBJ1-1	CASSLSAGAGNTEAFF	TGCGCCAGCAGCTTGAGTGCAGGCGCTGGGAACACTGAAGCTTTCTTT
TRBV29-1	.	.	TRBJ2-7	CSVRTYEQYF	TGCAGCGTTCGAACCTACGAGCAGTACTTC
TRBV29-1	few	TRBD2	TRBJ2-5	CSFTSGGAQETQYF	TGCAGCTTTACTAGCGGGGGGGCCCAGGAGACCCAGTACTTC
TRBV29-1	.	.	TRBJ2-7	CSGGASVHEQYF	TGCAGCGGCGGGGCTAGCGTCCACGAGCAGTACTTC
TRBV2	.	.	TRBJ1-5	CASSDRESNQPQHF	TGTGCCAGCAGTGACAGGGAAAGCAATCAGCCCCAGCATTTT
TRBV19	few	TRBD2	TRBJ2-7	CASSILAGPYEQYF	TGTGCCAGTAGTATCCTAGCGGGCCCCTACGAGCAGTACTTC
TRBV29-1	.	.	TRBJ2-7	CSVSSRTYEQYF	TGCAGCGTCAGTAGCAGAACCTACGAGCAGTACTTC
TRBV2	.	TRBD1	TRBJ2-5	CASSKMTGAGETQYF	TGTGCCAGCAGTAAAATGACAGGGGCGGGAGAGACCCAGTACTTC
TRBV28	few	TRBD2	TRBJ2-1	CASSLHGGGGKEQFF	TGTGCCAGCAGTCTCCATGGGGGGGGTGGGAAGGAGCAGTTCTTC
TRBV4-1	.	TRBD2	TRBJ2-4	CASSHPRGSGSLTNIQYF	TGCGCCAGCAGCCATCCCCGGGGTAGCGGGAGTCTGACGAACATTCAGTACTTC
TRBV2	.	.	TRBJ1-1	CASSEAERMNTEAFF	TGTGCCAGCAGTGAAGCGGAAAGGATGAACACTGAAGCTTTCTTT
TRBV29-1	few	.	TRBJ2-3	CSVRGGDTQYF	TGCAGCGTCCGAGGGGGGGATACGCAGTATTTT
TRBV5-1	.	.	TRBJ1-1	CASSYRTGFLKGNTEAFF	TGCGCCAGCAGTTATCGTACCGGGTTCTTAAAGGGAAACACTGAAGCTTTCTTT
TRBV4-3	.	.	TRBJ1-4	CASSREWVGGEKLFF	TGCGCCAGCAGCCGTGAATGGGTTGGCGGTGAAAAACTGTTTTTT
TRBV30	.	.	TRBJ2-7	CAWSNSYEQYF	TGTGCCTGGAGTAACAGCTACGAGCAGTACTTC
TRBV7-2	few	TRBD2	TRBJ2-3	CASSPTGTSGAQYF	TGTGCCAGCAGCCCGACCGGGACTAGCGGGGCGCAGTATTTT
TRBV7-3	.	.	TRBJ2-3	CASSRGNSADTQYF	TGTGCCAGCAGCCGAGGGAACTCGGCAGATACGCAGTATTTT
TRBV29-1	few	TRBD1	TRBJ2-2	CSVVGQGASTGELFF	TGCAGCGTTGTCGGACAGGGAGCGAGCACCGGGGAGCTGTTTTTT
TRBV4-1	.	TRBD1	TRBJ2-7	CASSQGWTGISYEQYF	TGCGCCAGCAGCCAGGGCTGGACAGGGATTTCCTACGAGCAGTACTTC
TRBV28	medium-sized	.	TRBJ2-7	CASSSTAREQYF	TGTGCCAGCAGTTCAACCGCCCGGGAGCAGTACTTC